This record looks at one T cell receptor beta chain sequence and its context. As yet, its antigen is unknown. The data are from a study of human T cells and chemical hapten exposure. About the research overall: Per-sample variation in TCR yield stemmed mainly from small pooled library volume differences.

V lost 1 base to trimming and J lost 4 bases, with 16 bases between them. This CDR3 is 16 amino acids long. Germline-derived CDR1 and CDR2 are SGHVS and FQNEAQ. Via MiXCR, TCRdb re-called the RACE reads, giving one row per CDR3 protein. The table lists about 74,000 distinct CDR3 sequences, around 15% of them singletons. Time point of the sample: pre-sensitization, week 0. Treatment: therapeutic diphenylcyclopropenone sensitization with weekly scalp DPC. Unfractionated whole blood was the source of the extracted total RNA. Regarding the study as a whole: Higher patch test scores went with higher counts of PT1 expanded TCRs.

The source was whole blood, collected in connection with sensitization to the hapten diphenylcyclopropenone (DPC). This chain connects TRBV7-8 to TRBJ2-5, with a tentative D call TRBD1 (5 bases). This TCR was recovered from a woman aged 50 to 60 with alopecia areata. Some clones in this sample may be carry-over from other donors' samples. CDR3 amino acids: CASSLGRQGGAETQYF. The CDR3 nucleotides read TGTGCCAGCAGCTTAGGGCGGCAGGGTGGTGCAGAGACCCAGTACTTC.